The 23 T cell receptor beta chains below come from one sample, sequenced in a study of immune heterogeneity within non-small cell lung tumors. Multiplex PCR amplified TCR beta CDR3 with 32 V and 13 J primers. Each CDR3 protein is one row after TCRdb ran MiXCR on the multiplex PCR reads. The table lists 8,500 to 11,000 distinct CDR3 sequences, around 17% of them singletons. Bulk tumor genomic DNA served as template, at roughly 600 ng per sample. Surgery yielded several widely spaced biopsies per primary tumor. The cohort was untreated, with newly diagnosed non-small cell lung cancer undergoing curative surgery. Sequencing was carried out using lung tumor tissue. The receptors come from a man between 40 and 49 years old with non-small cell lung cancer.

In its sample, this clonotype is medium-sized. The chain couples TRBV20-1 to TRBJ1-2; D unresolved. The germline gives CDR1 DFQATT, CDR2 SNEGSKA (reference sequence). The length of the CDR3 is 13 residues. V lost 0 bases and J lost 3, with 8 bases in between. CDR3 sequence: CSAREQSDYGYTF. As DNA, the CDR3 is TGCAGTGCTAGAGAGCAGTCGGACTATGGCTACACCTTC.

CDR3 region: CAINPRGRPLHF. The CDR3 coding sequence is TGTGCCATCAACCCCAGAGGGAGACCCCTCCACTTT. The gene calls are TRBV28 and TRBJ1-6; no clear D. V was pared by 10 bases and J by 12 bases, with 16 bases between. Germline loops: CDR1 MDHEN, CDR2 SYDVKM. The length of the CDR3 is 12 residues.

At least ten counts were recorded for this clonotype. The chain links TRBV9 to TRBJ2-6; no definite D call. The V and J ends lost 4 bases and 0 bases respectively, with 8 bases between them. From germline, CDR1 is SGDLS and CDR2 YYNGEE. There are 15 residues in the CDR3. This CDR3 is CASSPPSSGANVLTF. The CDR3 DNA follows: TGTGCCAGCAGCCCCCCCAGCTCTGGGGCCAACGTCCTGACTTTC.

The V gene is TRBV5-5, the J gene TRBJ1-5; weak D call: TRBD1 (5 bases). This CDR3 contains 18 residues. The germline V gene has CDR1 SGHKS and CDR2 YYEKEE (reference sequence). The V end was cut by 1 base, the J end by 1 base, with 18 bases between. Written as DNA, the CDR3 is TGTGCCAGCAGCTTGAATTGGGGCAGTGGTAACAGCAATCAGCCCCAGCATTTT. Its protein product is CASSLNWGSGNSNQPQHF.

Turning to this clonotype: Being one base from a much bigger clone, this may be a read error. This chain uses TRBV5-5 with TRBJ2-2; the D gene is possibly TRBD2 (6 bases). Germline CDR1 and CDR2: SGHKS and YYEKEE (reference sequence). There are 17 residues in the CDR3. The CDR3: CASILAAGGYQTGELFF. In nucleotides, the CDR3 is TGTGCCAGCATCTTGGCAGCCGGGGGTTATCAAACCGGGGAGCTGTTTTTT.

This clonotype was observed at least ten times. The gene calls are TRBV5-1 and TRBJ1-2, with D perhaps matching TRBD1 (5 bases). Germline V lookup: CDR1 SGHRS, CDR2 YFSETQ. V was cut by 3 bases and J by 7 bases, with 13 bases left in between. The CDR3 contains 13 residues. Written as DNA, the CDR3 is TGCGCCAGCAGCTGGGGGGGGGTATCTGGCTACACCTTC. It specifies CASSWGGVSGYTF.

This clonotype rates as medium-sized (0.01 to 0.1%). The rearrangement joins TRBV4-2 to TRBJ2-7, with D uncertain. This CDR3 region has 11 residues. Per the germline V gene, CDR1 is LGHNA and CDR2 is YNFKEQ. With 2 bases removed from V and 7 bases from J, the gap between germline ends came to 6 bases. CDR3 protein: CASSQSQEQYF. In DNA, the CDR3 is TGTGCCAGCAGCCAATCACAGGAGCAGTACTTC.

This clonotype was detected ten times or more. CDR3 nucleotides: TGTGCCAGCAGCCCAGATGGGGCGCAGGGGTATGGCTACACCTTC. Translation gives CASSPDGAQGYGYTF. V is TRBV7-8 and J is TRBJ1-2, with a tentative D call TRBD1 (6 bases). Germline CDR1 SGHVS, CDR2 FQNEAQ. The CDR3 covers 15 residues. Trimming shortened V by 5 bases and J by 5 bases, and 18 bases separated the two germline ends.

This clonotype was counted many times. V gene TRBV29-1 combines with J gene TRBJ1-4; D might be TRBD1 (6 bases). Germline assignment: CDR1 SQVTM and CDR2 ANQGSEA. The CDR3 is made up of 13 amino acids. Trimming took 3 bases from V and 8 from J, leaving 13 bases between them. The CDR3 region is CSVDSGAPEKLFF. CDR3 nucleotides: TGCAGCGTTGACTCGGGGGCGCCCGAAAAACTGTTTTTT.

With regard to this clonotype: Being one base from a much bigger clone, this may be a read error. The chain has TRBV5-1 and TRBJ1-3, with no clear D. The CDR3 has 16 residues. The ends were cut back, 0 bases at V and 0 bases at J, with 10 bases in the middle. The V gene's germline CDR1 is SGHRS and CDR2 YFSETQ. CDR3 amino acids: CASSLDASSSGNTIYF. CDR3 sequence (DNA): TGCGCCAGCAGCTTGGATGCCTCCAGCTCTGGAAACACCATATATTTT.

In the case of this clonotype: An end of the junction does not agree with germline; a read error may underlie this. The V call is TRBV6-1, the J call TRBJ1-2; 9 nucleotides line up with TRBD1. The CDR3 is made up of 13 amino acids. Germline assignment: CDR1 MNHNS and CDR2 SASEGT. In DNA, the CDR3 is TGTGCCAGTAGTGTGGGACAGGGCTATGACTACACCTTC. As protein: CASSVGQGYDYTF.

This clonotype was counted at least ten times. The V call is TRBV5-1, the J call TRBJ1-5; D remains unclear. V gave up 0 bases and J gave up 6 bases, with 7 bases separating them. This CDR3 is 13 amino acids long. Germline CDR1 is SGHRS and CDR2 is YFSETQ. CDR3 nucleotide sequence: TGCGCCAGCAGCTTGGAAGGCCTTCAGCCCCAGCATTTT. Its translation is CASSLEGLQPQHF.

This clonotype was seen a few times. A read error may explain this, as a much larger clone is one base away. J is TRBJ2-5 and V is TRBV5-1, with TRBD2 as a possible D gene (5 bases). CDR3 size: 19 residues. Germline lookup yields CDR1 SGHRS and CDR2 YFSETQ. V was pared by 4 bases and J by 6 bases, with 31 bases between. In nucleotides, the CDR3 is TGCGCCAGCAGCCCCCGGACGGGATACGGGCGGGCTTCACAAAAGACCCAGTACTTC. This codes for CASSPRTGYGRASQKTQYF. Filled out from reference TRBV5-1 and TRBJ2-5, the complete variable domain reads KAGVTQTPRYLIKTRGQQVTLSCSPISGHRSVSWYQQTPGQGLQFLFEYFSETQRNKGNFPGRFSGRQFSNSRSEMNVSTLELGDSALYLCASSPRTGYGRASQKTQYFGPGTRLLVL.

Points on this clonotype: Given a much more abundant clone one base away, this may be a read error. This chain links TRBV7-9 with TRBJ2-5; D call uncertain. This CDR3 region has 13 residues. Germline V gives CDR1 SEHNR, CDR2 FQNEAQ (reference sequence). The CDR3, as DNA: TGTGCCAACAGCTTATTAGTCGGGGAGACCCAGTACTTC. This translates into CANSLLVGETQYF.

Many counts were recorded for this clonotype. The rearrangement links TRBV12-3 or TRBV12-4 to TRBJ2-1; perhaps TRBD2 as D (8 bases). V dropped 7 bases and J dropped 10 bases, with 23 bases sitting between them. This CDR3 comprises 15 residues. The DNA for the CDR3 is TGTGCCAGCACCCCGGGACTAGTAGGGGGCAGCGAGCAGTTCTTC. Protein: CASTPGLVGGSEQFF.

This clonotype was seen at least ten times. The chain couples TRBV4-2 to TRBJ1-6, with no clear D. The CDR3 contains 14 residues. V lost 0 bases and J 9 bases, leaving 9 bases between the germline ends. Looked up from germline, CDR1 is LGHNA and CDR2 is YNFKEQ. The CDR3 nucleotides read TGTGCCAGCAGCCAAGATGTGAGAGCTTCACCCCTCCACTTT. This encodes CASSQDVRASPLHF.

This clonotype was observed at least ten times. The chain links TRBV12-3 or TRBV12-4 to TRBJ2-3; 9 positions agree with TRBD2. The CDR3 covers 12 residues. The trim removed 4 bases at V and 14 bases at J, leaving 7 bases unmatched. The CDR3 is CASSSLAGRRYF. The CDR3 DNA sequence: TGTGCCAGCAGTTCACTAGCGGGCCGTCGGTATTTT.

By frequency in the sample, this clonotype is medium-sized. The chain is built from TRBV6-1 and TRBJ1-2; TRBD1 matches 7 bases. CDR1 and CDR2 from the germline V gene are MNHNS and SASEGT. The CDR3 contains 16 residues. Losses at the gene ends were 6 bases for V and 7 bases for J; bases not matched to a gene: 17. The CDR3 DNA follows: TGTGCCAGCAGAAGGGACAGTAAGTTGAAGATTAGTGGCTACACCTTC. It codes for CASRRDSKLKISGYTF.

By share of the sample, this clonotype is medium-sized. CDR3 residues: CASSPRQGRAYNEQFF. CDR3 coding DNA: TGTGCCAGCAGCCCACGACAGGGAAGGGCCTACAATGAGCAGTTCTTC. This chain joins TRBV6-1 and TRBJ2-1; 7 nucleotides line up with TRBD1. Germline V gene data show CDR1 as MNHNS and CDR2 as SASEGT. Losses at the gene ends were 6 bases for V and 2 bases for J; bases not matched to a gene: 10. The CDR3 has 16 residues.

This clonotype was seen only a few times. This may stem from a read error, because a much larger clone lies one nucleotide away. The CDR3 does not end in the conserved phenylalanine or tryptophan, so this is likely a read error. This sequence joins TRBV6-1 and TRBJ1-5, with a possible D match to TRBD1 (6 bases). This CDR3 comprises 12 residues. Trimming stripped 11 bases from V and 4 bases from J, with 12 bases between. In germline, CDR1 is MNHNS, CDR2 SASEGT. This CDR3 is CAVQGLNQPQHS. The CDR3 coding sequence is TGTGCCGTACAGGGTTTAAATCAGCCCCAGCATTCT.

This clonotype was observed at least ten times. The chain has TRBV10-2 and TRBJ2-3; D remains ambiguous. Germline-derived CDR1 and CDR2 are WSHSY and SAAADI. The CDR3 is 14 amino acids. The V end lost 5 bases, the J end lost 1 base, and 10 bases lay between the germline ends. The DNA for the CDR3 is TGCGCCAGCAGTATGCCCAGAGGCACAGATACGCAGTATTTT. This gives the protein CASSMPRGTDTQYF.

This clonotype counts as medium-sized. The rearrangement uses TRBV6-1 and TRBJ1-6; a possible D gene is TRBD1 (5 bases). Germline V gives CDR1 MNHNS, CDR2 SASEGT. The CDR3 is 15 amino acids. V dropped 6 bases and J dropped 9 bases, with 18 bases sitting between them. Written as DNA, the CDR3 is TGTGCCAGCAGCCTCAGAGGGGTTGTCGGTTCACCCCTCCACTTT. Protein: CASSLRGVVGSPLHF.

This clonotype is categorized as medium-sized. The V and J genes are TRBV4-1 and TRBJ2-3; D is perhaps TRBD2 (5 bases). V shed 0 bases and J shed 9 bases, with 7 bases lying between them. The CDR3 has 12 residues. The germline gives CDR1 MGHRA, CDR2 YSYEKL. The CDR3 loop reads CASSQDGGTQYF. DNA of the CDR3: TGCGCCAGCAGCCAAGATGGCGGGACGCAGTATTTT.